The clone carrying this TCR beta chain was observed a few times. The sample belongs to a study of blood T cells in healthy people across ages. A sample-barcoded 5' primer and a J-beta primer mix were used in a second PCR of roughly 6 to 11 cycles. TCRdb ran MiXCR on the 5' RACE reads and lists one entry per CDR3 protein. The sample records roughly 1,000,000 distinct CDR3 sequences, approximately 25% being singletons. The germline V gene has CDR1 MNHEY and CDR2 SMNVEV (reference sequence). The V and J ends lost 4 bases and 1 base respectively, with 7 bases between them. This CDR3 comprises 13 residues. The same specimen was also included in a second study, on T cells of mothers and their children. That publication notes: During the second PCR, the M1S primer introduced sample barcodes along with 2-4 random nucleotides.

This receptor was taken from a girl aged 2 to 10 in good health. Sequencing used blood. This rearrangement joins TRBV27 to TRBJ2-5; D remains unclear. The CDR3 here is CASSSAIQETQYF. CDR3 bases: TGTGCCAGCAGTTCGGCTATCCAAGAGACCCAGTACTTC.